The rows below give T cell receptor beta chains drawn from one sample of a study of blood T cell repertoires in COVID-19. Assay used: immunoSEQ multiplex PCR; TCRdb lists only in-frame clones, some missing. The sample lists 140,000 to 150,000 clones, approximately 79% occurring once. Specimen: peripheral blood. The receptors derive from a man in his fifties or sixties with active or convalescent COVID-19. Each CDR3 is given with its conserved first and last residue. The order of the fields is D gene, V gene, J gene, clone size, CDR3 DNA, CDR3 protein. D genes are given only for firm matches. Not all rows give a size; the values are once, few, many and, for expanded clones, a class.

TRBD1	TRBV27	TRBJ2-2	NA	TGTGCCAGCAGCATTGGACAGGGGGCGAACACCGGGGAGCTGTTTTTT	CASSIGQGANTGELFF
NA	TRBV5-4	TRBJ2-7	many	TGTGCCAGCAGCCACCGGGACTCCCCCTACGAGCAGTACTTC	CASSHRDSPYEQYF
TRBD2	TRBV27	TRBJ2-1	many	TGTGCCAGCAAGACGCGGGAGTTGGGATACAATGAGCAGTTCTTC	CASKTRELGYNEQFF
TRBD1	TRBV20-1	TRBJ2-3	NA	TGCAGTGCTAGTGCCAGGGGGCAAGGAGATACGCAGTATTTT	CSASARGQGDTQYF
NA	TRBV18	TRBJ2-2	NA	TGTGCCAGCTCACCATTGAGACAGGATGGAACCGGGGAGCTGTTTTTT	CASSPLRQDGTGELFF
NA	TRBV4-1	TRBJ1-4	once	TGCGCCAGCAGCCACATAAGAGGGACAATGGAAAAACTGTTTTTT	CASSHIRGTMEKLFF
NA	TRBV11-1	TRBJ2-1	NA	TGTGCCAGCAGCCCCCACCTAGTGGTCTACAATGAGCAGTTCTTC	CASSPHLVVYNEQFF
TRBD1	TRBV29-1	TRBJ1-2	NA	TGCAGCGTTGAAGATCTGAGACAGGGAGGCCAAGGCTACACCTTC	CSVEDLRQGGQGYTF
NA	TRBV6-5	TRBJ2-7	many	TGTGCCAGCTCCTTAACCGAAACTGGCGAGCAGTACTTC	CASSLTETGEQYF
NA	TRBV11-2	TRBJ2-5	NA	TGTGCCAGCACCGACACAGGGTCAGTCCAAGAGACCCAGTACTTC	CASTDTGSVQETQYF
NA	TRBV5-5	TRBJ2-7	once	TGTGCCAGCAGCTTGGCCGTCAGGGCGTCAATGGGCGAGCAGTACTTC	CASSLAVRASMGEQYF
NA	TRBV30	TRBJ1-5	many	TGTGCCTGGAGTGTGTGGGGCTCCAATCAGCCCCAGCATTTT	CAWSVWGSNQPQHF
NA	TRBV28	TRBJ2-3	NA	TGTGCCAGCAGTCCCTACCACCTTAAAACCACAGATACGCAGTATTTT	CASSPYHLKTTDTQYF
TRBD2	TRBV5-6	TRBJ2-4	NA	TGTGCCAGCAGCTTTGGGACTAGCGGGTTCCCCGGCGGCATTCAGTACTTC	CASSFGTSGFPGGIQYF
TRBD1	TRBV19	TRBJ1-6	NA	TGTGCCAGTAGTTTCCACAGGGGTGAGAATTCACCCCTCCACTTT	CASSFHRGENSPLHF
TRBD1	TRBV19	TRBJ1-1	NA	TGTGCCATTGCGAGCCGGGACAGGGATTTGGCTTTCTTT	CAIASRDRDLAFF
NA	TRBV9	TRBJ2-7	NA	TGTGCCAGCAGCCTCCACTCTCTAGCCGCCTCCTGGGAGCAGTACTTC	CASSLHSLAASWEQYF
NA	TRBV11-2	TRBJ1-1	few	TGTGCCAGCAGCTTAGGACCCACAGGAACCTATGAAGCTTTCTTT	CASSLGPTGTYEAFF
TRBD2	TRBV4-2	TRBJ2-5	NA	TGTGCCAGCAGCCCAATTACCGGGAGGGCCGGCGAGACCCAGTACTTC	CASSPITGRAGETQYF
TRBD1	TRBV27	TRBJ2-7	NA	TGTGCCAGCAGTAGGACAGGGGTCTCCTACGAGCAGTACTTC	CASSRTGVSYEQYF
NA	TRBV3-1/TRBV3-2	TRBJ1-4	NA	TGTGCCAGCAGCCAAGTCCCAGGGGCGAGGTCTGAAAAACTGTTTTTT	CASSQVPGARSEKLFF
NA	TRBV2	TRBJ2-7	NA	TGTGCCAGCAATAAGGGGGGGGTGTCCTACGAGCAGTACTTC	CASNKGGVSYEQYF
NA	TRBV5-4	TRBJ1-3	NA	TGTGCCAGCAGCTCCACCAGGGGCTCTGGAAACACCATATATTTT	CASSSTRGSGNTIYF
TRBD1	TRBV30	TRBJ1-6	NA	TGTGCGGGACAGAGCTCCTATAATTCACCCCTCCACTTT	CAGQSSYNSPLHF
NA	TRBV18	TRBJ2-1	NA	TGTGCCAGCTCACCACAAAAAGGCGGTCTCTTTAACAATGAGCAGTTCTTC	CASSPQKGGLFNNEQFF
TRBD2	TRBV29-1	TRBJ2-2	NA	TGCAGCGTTGTTAGCGGGAGTCGTAGCGGGGAGCTGTTTTTT	CSVVSGSRSGELFF
TRBD2	TRBV7-3	TRBJ2-2	few	TGTGCCAGCAGCCCCCGGGGGGGCGGCAGGGGCACCGGGGAGCTGTTTTTT	CASSPRGGGRGTGELFF
NA	TRBV19	TRBJ1-2	NA	TGTGCCAGTAAGGCAGGGAACTCTGGCTACACCTTC	CASKAGNSGYTF
TRBD1	TRBV6-5	TRBJ1-2	once	TGTGCCAGCAGCGCCCAAGGGGGCCGGTATGGCTACACCTTC	CASSAQGGRYGYTF
NA	TRBV7-3	TRBJ2-3	NA	TGTGCCAGCAGCTTAGACGGCGGGGTCACAGATACGCAGTATTTT	CASSLDGGVTDTQYF
TRBD1	TRBV6-5	TRBJ2-7	NA	TGTGCCAGCAGTTACGGACAGGGGGATAAGTCCTACGAGCAGTACTTC	CASSYGQGDKSYEQYF
TRBD1	TRBV7-8	TRBJ2-7	few	TGTGCCAGCAGCTCTACAGGGGGCGGCGCGGTCTACGAGCAGTACTTC	CASSSTGGGAVYEQYF
NA	TRBV28	TRBJ2-6	few	TGTGCCAGCACCTCCCGGGTCACCCTCTCTGCGGCCAACGTCCTGACTTTC	CASTSRVTLSAANVLTF
NA	TRBV28	TRBJ1-5	NA	TGTGCCAGCAGTTTTATTCGGACAGATCGCAGCCAGCATTTT	CASSFIRTDRSQHF
TRBD1	TRBV7-8	TRBJ1-4	few	TGTGCCAGCAGCCTCCCAAGGACAGGGGGAGCGACTAATGAAAAACTGTTTTTT	CASSLPRTGGATNEKLFF
NA	TRBV7-9	TRBJ2-4	NA	TGTGCCAGCAGCTTCCCTGCAGGGCTTTCAAACATTCAGTACTTC	CASSFPAGLSNIQYF
TRBD2	TRBV15	TRBJ2-1	NA	TGTGCCACCAGCAGAGCGGGACTAGCGTTGAGCAATGAGCAGTTCTTC	CATSRAGLALSNEQFF
NA	TRBV3-1/TRBV3-2	TRBJ2-2	NA	TGTGCCAGCAGCCAAGTACATAACACCGGGGAGCTGTTTTTT	CASSQVHNTGELFF
TRBD1	TRBV2	TRBJ2-7	few	TGTGCCAGCAGGTCGAGACCGGGACAGGGAACCTACGAGCAGTACTTC	CASRSRPGQGTYEQYF
TRBD1	TRBV3-1/TRBV3-2	TRBJ1-5	NA	TGTGCCAGCAGCCGCAAACAGGGGGCGCGGCAGCCCCAGCATTTT	CASSRKQGARQPQHF
TRBD2	TRBV6-2/TRBV6-3	TRBJ2-7	few	TGTGCCAGCAGCCTAGCGGGAGGGACCTACGAGCAGTACTTC	CASSLAGGTYEQYF
TRBD2	TRBV2	TRBJ2-1	NA	TGTGCCAGCAGCCGACTAGCGGGACAAATTGGTAATGAGCAGTTCTTC	CASSRLAGQIGNEQFF
TRBD2	TRBV10-3	TRBJ2-3	NA	TGTGCCATCAGAGGACTAGCGGCAAGTACGCAGTATTTT	CAIRGLAASTQYF
TRBD2	TRBV6-1	TRBJ2-1	medium-sized	TGTGCCAGCAGTGGTCAGGCTTGGACTAGCTCCTCGAATGAGCAGTTCTTC	CASSGQAWTSSSNEQFF
NA	TRBV6-1	TRBJ2-3	NA	TGTGCCAGCAGTGAGACCAGCAGGACGCAGTATTTT	CASSETSRTQYF